This T cell receptor beta chain stems from a study of T cells after posttransplantation cyclophosphamide. Whole-study findings and limits: TRB overlap between skin or GI tissue T cells and blood was limited. TRB clonality was highly associated with recipient CMV seropositivity and reactivation. Later post-transplant blood repertoires were often dominated by donor CD8+ memory clones.

The data were produced by immunoSEQ multiplex PCR, yet TCRdb's version contains in-frame clones alone and is incomplete. The record shows approximately 40,000 clones for this sample, with no singletons present. The CDR3 has 15 residues. V dropped 4 bases and J dropped 2; count of bases not matched to a gene: 3. Germline V gene lookup returns CDR1 SNHLY and CDR2 FYNNEI. This clone was observed many times. Its matching antigen is unknown. This related bone marrow graft donor gave peripheral blood on the day of marrow donation. The gene calls are TRBV2 and TRBJ2-3; 10 bases map to TRBD2. This TCR came from a man aged 40-49 years in good health, CMV-negative, and a related stem cell transplant donor. The sequencing sample was made of PBMCs. The CDR3 nucleotides are TGTGCCAGCAGTGGGACTAGCGGCGCCACAGATACGCAGTATTTT. This sequence encodes CASSGTSGATDTQYF.